The entry below gives a single T cell receptor (beta chain) sequence along with its context. The method was immunoSEQ multiplex PCR; TCRdb's version includes in-frame clones alone and lacks a portion of them. The table includes under 50,000 clones, under 95% detected once. This CDR3 has 15 residues. The V and J ends lost 4 bases and 3 bases, in that order; junction bases with no gene match: 2. Germline V lookup: CDR1 MGHRA, CDR2 YSYEKL. These data originate in a study of T cell changes during pregnancy in multiple sclerosis. Source: CD4+ T cells from peripheral blood mononuclear cells, taken in the third trimester of pregnancy. V and J are TRBV4-1 and TRBJ2-7; 14 bases are a match to TRBD2. The receptor comes from a female donor with multiple sclerosis, enrolled in a pregnancy study. The CDR3 nucleotides read TGCGCCAGCAGCCGGGGACTAGCGGGAGTCTACGAGCAGTACTTC. Translating gives CASSRGLAGVYEQYF.